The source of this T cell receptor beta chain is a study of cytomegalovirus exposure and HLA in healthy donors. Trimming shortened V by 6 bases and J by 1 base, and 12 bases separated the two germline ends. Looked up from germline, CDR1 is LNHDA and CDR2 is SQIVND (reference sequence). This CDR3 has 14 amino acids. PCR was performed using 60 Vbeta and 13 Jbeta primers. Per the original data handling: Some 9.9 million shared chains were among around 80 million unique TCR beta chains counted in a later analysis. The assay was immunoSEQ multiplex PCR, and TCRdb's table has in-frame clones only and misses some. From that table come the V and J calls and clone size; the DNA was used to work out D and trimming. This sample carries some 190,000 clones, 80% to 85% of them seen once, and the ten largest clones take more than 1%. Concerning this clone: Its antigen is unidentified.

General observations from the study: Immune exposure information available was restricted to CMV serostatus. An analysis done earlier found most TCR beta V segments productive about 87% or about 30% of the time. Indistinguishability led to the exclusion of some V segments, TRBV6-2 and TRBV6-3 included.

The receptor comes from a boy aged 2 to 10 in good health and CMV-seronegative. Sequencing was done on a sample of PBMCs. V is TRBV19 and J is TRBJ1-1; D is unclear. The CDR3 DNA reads TGTGCCAGTAGGAAGCTCGATGGGAACACTGAAGCTTTCTTT. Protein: CASRKLDGNTEAFF. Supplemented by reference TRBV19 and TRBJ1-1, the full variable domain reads DGGITQSPKYLFRKEGQNVTLSCEQNLNHDAMYWYRQDPGQGLRLIYYSQIVNDFQKGDIAEGYSVSREKKESFPLTVTSAQKNPTAFYLCASRKLDGNTEAFFGQGTRLTVV.